Below, 2 T cell receptor beta chains from the same sample are listed, as sequenced in a study of identical twins. TCRdb fed the 5' RACE reads into MiXCR, producing one record per CDR3 protein. The data contain about 720,000 distinct CDR3 sequences, 15% to 20% of them singletons. These data were likewise used in another study, on T cells expressing NK-cell markers.

Sequenced input: PBMCs. These receptors were obtained from a woman under 30 in good health.

The V gene is TRBV29-1, the J gene TRBJ2-3; D gene uncertain. The CDR3 is made up of 12 amino acids. Trimming removed 7 bases at V and 6 bases at J, with 14 bases between. Germline loops: CDR1 SQVTM, CDR2 ANQGSEA. DNA for the CDR3: TGCAGCGCCGTGGATTGGGCGGATACGCAGTATTTT. Encoded protein: CSAVDWADTQYF.

The chain combines TRBV29-1 with TRBJ2-3, with TRBD2 as a possible D gene (6 bases). This CDR3 is built from 16 residues. CDR1 is SQVTM and CDR2 is ANQGSEA in the germline V gene. The V end was cut by 3 bases, the J end by 1 base, with 17 bases between. CDR3 region: CSVDELAVSGTDTQYF. The DNA of the CDR3 is TGCAGCGTTGACGAATTAGCGGTTTCTGGCACAGATACGCAGTATTTT.